This TCR beta chain emerged from a study of blood T cells in healthy people across ages. Sample-barcoded 5' priming and a J-beta primer mix drove a second PCR of about 6 to 12 cycles. One entry per CDR3 protein, called by TCRdb with MiXCR from the 5' RACE reads. Of some 920,000 distinct CDR3 sequences in the sample, around 54% are singletons; the top ten hold 20% to 25%. The V gene's germline CDR1 is DFQATT and CDR2 SNEGSKA (reference sequence). The CDR3 totals 16 residues. The V gene lost 6 bases and the J gene lost 2 bases, with 21 bases spanning the gap. All donors came from Russia, were Caucasian and healthy, and spanned ages about 6 to 100.

The TCR comes from a woman aged 60-75 years in good health. Sample: blood. The genes are TRBV20-1 and TRBJ2-3; D is possibly TRBD2 (6 bases). CDR3 in amino acids: CSARPSLARNTDTQYF. The CDR3 bases are TGCAGTGCCCGACCCTCTCTAGCGAGGAACACAGATACGCAGTATTTT.